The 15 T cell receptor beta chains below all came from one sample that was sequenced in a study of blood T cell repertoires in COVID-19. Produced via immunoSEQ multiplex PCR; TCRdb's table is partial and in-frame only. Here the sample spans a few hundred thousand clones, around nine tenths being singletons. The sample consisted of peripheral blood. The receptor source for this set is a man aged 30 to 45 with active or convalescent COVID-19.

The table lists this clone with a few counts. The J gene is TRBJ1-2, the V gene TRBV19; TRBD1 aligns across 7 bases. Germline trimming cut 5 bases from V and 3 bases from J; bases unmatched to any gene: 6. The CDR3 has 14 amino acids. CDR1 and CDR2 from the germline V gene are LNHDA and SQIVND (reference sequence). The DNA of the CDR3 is TGTGCCAGTAGTGGGACAGAACAATACTATGGCTACACCTTC. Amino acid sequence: CASSGTEQYYGYTF.

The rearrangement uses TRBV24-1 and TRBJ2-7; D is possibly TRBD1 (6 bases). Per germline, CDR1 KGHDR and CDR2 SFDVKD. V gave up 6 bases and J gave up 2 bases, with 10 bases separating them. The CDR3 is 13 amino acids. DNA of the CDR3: TGTGCCACCAGTCTGCAGGGGACCTACGAGCAGTACTTC. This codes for CATSLQGTYEQYF.

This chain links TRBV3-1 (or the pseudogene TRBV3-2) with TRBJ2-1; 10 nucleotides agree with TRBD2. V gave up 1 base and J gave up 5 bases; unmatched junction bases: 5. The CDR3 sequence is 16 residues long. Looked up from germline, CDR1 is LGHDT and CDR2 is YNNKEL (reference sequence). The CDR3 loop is CASSQGSGGANNEQFF. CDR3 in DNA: TGTGCCAGCAGCCAAGGCAGCGGGGGGGCTAACAATGAGCAGTTCTTC.

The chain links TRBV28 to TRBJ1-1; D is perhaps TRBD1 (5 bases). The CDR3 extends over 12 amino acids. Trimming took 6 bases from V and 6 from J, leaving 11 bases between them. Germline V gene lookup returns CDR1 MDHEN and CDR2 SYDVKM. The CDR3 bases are TGTGCCAGCAGGGCGACAGTTTCTGAAGCTTTCTTT. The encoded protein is CASRATVSEAFF.

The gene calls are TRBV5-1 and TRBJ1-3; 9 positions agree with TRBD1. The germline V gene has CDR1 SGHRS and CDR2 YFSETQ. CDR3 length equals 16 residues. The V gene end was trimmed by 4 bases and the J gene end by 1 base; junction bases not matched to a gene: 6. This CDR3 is CASSIDGTGSGNTIYF. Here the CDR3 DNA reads TGCGCCAGCAGCATAGACGGGACAGGGTCTGGAAACACCATATATTTT. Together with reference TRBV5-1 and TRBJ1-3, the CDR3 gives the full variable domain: KAGVTQTPRYLIKTRGQQVTLSCSPISGHRSVSWYQQTPGQGLQFLFEYFSETQRNKGNFPGRFSGRQFSNSRSEMNVSTLELGDSALYLCASSIDGTGSGNTIYFGEGSWLTVV.

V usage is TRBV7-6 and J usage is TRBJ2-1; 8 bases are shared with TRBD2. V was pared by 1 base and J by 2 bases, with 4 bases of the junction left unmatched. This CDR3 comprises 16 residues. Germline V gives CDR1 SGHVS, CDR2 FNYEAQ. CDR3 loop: CASSLVAGGTYNEQFF. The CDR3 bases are TGTGCCAGCAGCTTAGTGGCGGGGGGCACCTACAATGAGCAGTTCTTC.

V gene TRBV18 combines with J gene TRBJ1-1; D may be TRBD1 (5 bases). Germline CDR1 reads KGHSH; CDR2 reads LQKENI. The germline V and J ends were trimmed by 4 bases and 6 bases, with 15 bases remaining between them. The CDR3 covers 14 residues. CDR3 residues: CASSLRAGVAEAFF. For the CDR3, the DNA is TGTGCCAGCTCACTGCGGGCGGGGGTCGCTGAAGCTTTCTTT.

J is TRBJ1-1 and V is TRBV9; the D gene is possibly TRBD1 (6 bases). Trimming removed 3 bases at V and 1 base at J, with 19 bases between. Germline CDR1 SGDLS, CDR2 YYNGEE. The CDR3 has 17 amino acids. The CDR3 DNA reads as TGTGCCAGCAGCGGAGAGGACAGCCCAGCCTGGAACACTGAAGCTTTCTTT. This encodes CASSGEDSPAWNTEAFF.

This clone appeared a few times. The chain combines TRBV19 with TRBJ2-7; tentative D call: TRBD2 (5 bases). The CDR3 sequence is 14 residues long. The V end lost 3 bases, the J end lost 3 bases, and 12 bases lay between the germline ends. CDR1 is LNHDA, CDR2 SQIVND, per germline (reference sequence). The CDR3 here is CASSISADRYEQYF. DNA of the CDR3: TGTGCCAGTAGTATTTCAGCGGACCGCTACGAGCAGTACTTC.

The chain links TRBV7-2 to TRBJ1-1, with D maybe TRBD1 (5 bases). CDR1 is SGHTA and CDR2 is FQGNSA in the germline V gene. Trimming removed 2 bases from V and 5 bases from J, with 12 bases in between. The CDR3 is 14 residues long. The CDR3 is CASSLSQGGTEAFF. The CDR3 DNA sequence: TGTGCCAGCAGCTTAAGCCAGGGTGGTACTGAAGCTTTCTTT.

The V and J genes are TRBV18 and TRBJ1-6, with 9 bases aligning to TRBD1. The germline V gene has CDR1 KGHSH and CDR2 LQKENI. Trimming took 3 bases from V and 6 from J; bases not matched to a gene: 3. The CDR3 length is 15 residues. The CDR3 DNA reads TGTGCCAGCTCACCGCCGGGACAGGGTAATTCACCCCTCCACTTT. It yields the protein CASSPPGQGNSPLHF.

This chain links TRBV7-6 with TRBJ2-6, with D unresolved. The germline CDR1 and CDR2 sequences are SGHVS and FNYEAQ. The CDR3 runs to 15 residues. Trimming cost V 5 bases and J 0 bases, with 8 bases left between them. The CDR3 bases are TGTGCCAGCAGCCTAACAGTCTCTGGGGCCAACGTCCTGACTTTC. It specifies CASSLTVSGANVLTF. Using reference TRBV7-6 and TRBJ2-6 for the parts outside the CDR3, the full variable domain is GAGVSQSPRYKVTKRGQDVALRCDPISGHVSLYWYRQALGQGPEFLTYFNYEAQQDKSGLPNDRFSAERPEGSISTLTIQRTEQRDSAMYRCASSLTVSGANVLTFGAGSRLTVL.

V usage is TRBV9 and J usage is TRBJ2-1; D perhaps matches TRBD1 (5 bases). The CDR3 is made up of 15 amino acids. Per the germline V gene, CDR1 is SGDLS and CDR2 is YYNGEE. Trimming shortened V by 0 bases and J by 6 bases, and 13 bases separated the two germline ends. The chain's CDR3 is CASSVVGAGFNEQFF. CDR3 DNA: TGTGCCAGCAGCGTAGTTGGAGCAGGGTTCAATGAGCAGTTCTTC.

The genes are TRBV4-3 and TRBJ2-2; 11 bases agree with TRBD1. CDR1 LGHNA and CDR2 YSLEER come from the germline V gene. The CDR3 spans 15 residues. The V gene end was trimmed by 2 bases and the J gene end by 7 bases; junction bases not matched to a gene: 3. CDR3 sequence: CASSQWTGGSGELFF. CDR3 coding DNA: TGCGCCAGCAGCCAATGGACAGGGGGCAGCGGGGAGCTGTTTTTT.

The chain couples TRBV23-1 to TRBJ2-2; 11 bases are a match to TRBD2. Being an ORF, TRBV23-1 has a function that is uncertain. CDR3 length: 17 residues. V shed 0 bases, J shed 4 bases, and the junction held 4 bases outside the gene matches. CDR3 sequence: CASSQSGGLAATGELFF. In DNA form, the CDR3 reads TGCGCCAGCAGTCAATCGGGGGGACTAGCGGCCACCGGGGAGCTGTTTTTT.